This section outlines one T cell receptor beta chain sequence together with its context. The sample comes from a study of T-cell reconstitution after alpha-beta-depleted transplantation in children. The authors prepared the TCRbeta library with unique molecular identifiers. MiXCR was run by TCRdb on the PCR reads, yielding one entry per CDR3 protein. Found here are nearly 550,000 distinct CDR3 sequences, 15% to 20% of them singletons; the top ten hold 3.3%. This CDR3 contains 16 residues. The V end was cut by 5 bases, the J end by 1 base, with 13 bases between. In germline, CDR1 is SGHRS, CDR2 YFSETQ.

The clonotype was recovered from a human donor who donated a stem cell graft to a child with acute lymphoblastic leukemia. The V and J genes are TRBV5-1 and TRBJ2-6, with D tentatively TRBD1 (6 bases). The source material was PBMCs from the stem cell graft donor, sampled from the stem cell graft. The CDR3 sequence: CASRRSDRSGANVLTF. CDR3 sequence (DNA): TGCGCCAGCAGGCGTTCCGACAGGTCTGGGGCCAACGTCCTGACTTTC.